What follows are 25 T cell receptor beta chains derived from one specimen sequenced in a study of shared T cell receptors in the human thymus (dated by TCRdb to the early 2020s). Libraries came from the immunoSEQ multiplex PCR assay. TCRdb holds this immuneACCESS table with in-frame rearrangements only. Some clones are missing; in checked studies, unresolved V genes explain under half, and the rest has no known cause. Recorded for this sample are approximately 660,000 clones; 85% to 90% of them occurred a single time. Around 0.0099% of the sample belongs to the ten largest clones. These same data were also listed under a study on human thymus T cells.

Source material: thymocytes. The receptor set was obtained from a boy under three years old with a congenital heart defect. Donor details come from another sample of the same person, matched by shared clones.

The rearrangement uses TRBV7-3 and TRBJ2-7; D is uncertain. The CDR3 has 11 residues. The germline V gene has CDR1 SGHTA and CDR2 FQGTGA. Between the trimmed V and J ends, which lost 3 bases and 3 bases, there was a span of 3 bases. The CDR3 reads CASSLSYEQYF. CDR3 in DNA: TGTGCCAGCAGCTTGAGCTACGAGCAGTACTTC. Drawing the rest from reference TRBV7-3 and TRBJ2-7, the complete variable domain is GAGVSQTPSNKVTEKGKYVELRCDPISGHTALYWYRQSLGQGPEFLIYFQGTGAADDSGLPNDRFFAVRPEGSVSTLKIQRTERGDSAVYLCASSLSYEQYFGPGTRLTVT.

The chain has TRBV6-1 and TRBJ2-5; no clear D gene. Germline-derived CDR1 and CDR2 are MNHNS and SASEGT. V shed 10 bases and J shed 3 bases, with 6 bases lying between them. The CDR3 runs to 10 residues. The CDR3 loop reads CATSEETQYF. CDR3 in DNA: TGTGCCACCTCAGAAGAGACCCAGTACTTC.

CDR3 residues: CASSPRSSTEAFF. CDR3 in DNA: TGTGCCAGCAGCCCCCGGAGCAGCACTGAAGCTTTCTTT. The gene calls are TRBV6-1 and TRBJ1-1, with unresolved D. V lost 6 bases and J 4 bases, leaving 12 bases between the germline ends. The germline CDR1 and CDR2 sequences are MNHNS and SASEGT. The length of the CDR3 is 13 residues.

The CDR3 bases are TGCGCCAGCAGCCCCGGGACTAGGGGAAATGAGCAGTTCTTC. This encodes CASSPGTRGNEQFF. The genes are TRBV4-1 and TRBJ2-1; TRBD2 matches at 8 bases. The CDR3 totals 14 residues. The germline V gene encodes CDR1 MGHRA and CDR2 YSYEKL. J lost 7 bases, V lost 4 bases, and 6 bases had no gene match.

This chain connects TRBV7-6 to TRBJ2-3; 9 nucleotides match TRBD1. This CDR3 comprises 15 residues. V was pared by 6 bases and J by 2 bases, with 6 bases of the junction left unmatched. From germline, CDR1 is SGHVS and CDR2 FNYEAQ. CDR3 in amino acids: CASRAGTGFTDTQYF. DNA of the CDR3: TGTGCCAGCAGAGCCGGGACAGGGTTCACAGATACGCAGTATTTT.

This clone was seen a single time. The chain links TRBV10-3 to TRBJ2-2, with TRBD2 identical over 15 bases. Germline CDR1 and CDR2: ENHRY and SYGVKD. This CDR3 comprises 16 residues. With 6 bases clipped from V and 6 bases from J, the junction kept 5 bases outside the gene matches. For the CDR3, the DNA is TGTGCCATCAGCTCCGGGACTAGCGGGAGGCCCGGGGAGCTGTTTTTT. Translated, it gives CAISSGTSGRPGELFF.

The chain recombines TRBV6-1 with TRBJ2-1, with TRBD2 identical over 12 bases. The germline V gene encodes CDR1 MNHNS and CDR2 SASEGT. The ends lost 0 bases at V and 2 bases at J; junction bases unmatched: 11. This CDR3 spans 20 amino acids. Here the CDR3 reads CASSEALGHWTSGTYNEQFF. The CDR3 DNA follows: TGTGCCAGCAGTGAAGCGCTCGGACACTGGACTAGCGGGACCTACAATGAGCAGTTCTTC.

The rearrangement links TRBV7-2 to TRBJ1-1; D call uncertain. Germline CDR1 reads SGHTA; CDR2 reads FQGNSA. V was trimmed by 5 bases and J by 3 bases, leaving 16 bases between them. This CDR3 region has 15 residues. The CDR3 sequence is CASSTISPFDTEAFF. The CDR3 region has the DNA TGTGCCAGCAGCACAATATCCCCCTTCGACACTGAAGCTTTCTTT.

This rearrangement joins TRBV5-1 to TRBJ1-2; 10 positions match TRBD1. The germline gives CDR1 SGHRS, CDR2 YFSETQ. This CDR3 region has 15 residues. Trimming cost V 3 bases and J 7 bases; bases outside gene matches: 9. The CDR3 nucleotides read TGCGCCAGCAGCTCGGCCCGACAGGGGGCGGCTGGCTACACCTTC. This encodes CASSSARQGAAGYTF.

The chain uses TRBV4-1 and TRBJ1-5; D is undetermined. Germline values: CDR1 MGHRA, CDR2 YSYEKL. The V end lost 0 bases, the J end lost 1 base, and 13 bases lay between the germline ends. The CDR3 spans 17 residues. The CDR3: CASSQEGDGLSNQPQHF. CDR3 bases: TGCGCCAGCAGCCAAGAAGGAGACGGTTTGAGCAATCAGCCCCAGCATTTT.

The chain is built from TRBV13 and TRBJ2-7; the D gene is possibly TRBD1 (5 bases). Trimming left V 4 bases short and J 6 bases short, with 22 bases between. The CDR3 totals 16 residues. Germline values: CDR1 PRHDT, CDR2 FYEKMQ (reference sequence). CDR3 nucleotide sequence: TGTGCCAGCAGCTCTTACTCAGGGCCCCTTTATGTCGAGCAGTACTTC. Encoded protein: CASSSYSGPLYVEQYF.

The chain links TRBV7-2 to TRBJ2-7; D not resolved. The germline CDR1 and CDR2 sequences are SGHTA and FQGNSA. The V gene lost 1 base and the J gene lost 2 bases, with 15 bases spanning the gap. The CDR3 sequence is 16 residues long. The CDR3 here is CASSLDDRTVTYEQYF. CDR3 sequence (DNA): TGTGCCAGCAGCTTAGACGATCGAACTGTCACCTACGAGCAGTACTTC.

CDR3 sequence: CASSPATLEPNEQFF. CDR3 DNA sequence: TGTGCCAGCTCACCCGCAACTCTAGAGCCCAATGAGCAGTTCTTC. J is TRBJ2-1 and V is TRBV18; no clear D. CDR1 is KGHSH and CDR2 is LQKENI in the germline V gene. CDR3 length: 15 residues. V was cut by 3 bases and J by 6 bases, with 15 bases left in between.

The chain combines TRBV10-1 with TRBJ1-1; D gene ambiguous. The germline CDR1 and CDR2 sequences are WNHNN and SYGVQD (reference sequence). The CDR3 is 11 residues long. V lost 10 bases and J lost 1, with 7 bases in between. The chain's CDR3 is CANYPNTEAFF. DNA of the CDR3: TGCGCCAACTACCCGAACACTGAAGCTTTCTTT.

The CDR3 region has the DNA TGCGCCAGCAGCCCGGGACAGGACCAAGAGACCCAGTACTTC. Its translation: CASSPGQDQETQYF. The chain recombines TRBV4-1 with TRBJ2-5, with 8 nucleotides matching TRBD1. The germline gives CDR1 MGHRA, CDR2 YSYEKL. The V gene end was trimmed by 4 bases and the J gene end by 0 bases; junction bases not matched to a gene: 1. The CDR3 has 14 amino acids.

J is TRBJ2-7 and V is TRBV2, with D possibly matching TRBD2 (5 bases). CDR3 length: 15 residues. Trimming shortened V by 0 bases and J by 2 bases, and 11 bases separated the two germline ends. From germline, CDR1 is SNHLY and CDR2 FYNNEI. CDR3 DNA sequence: TGTGCCAGCAGTGAAGCGGGCGGGCGAACCTACGAGCAGTACTTC. It yields the protein CASSEAGGRTYEQYF.

The rearrangement links TRBV7-2 to TRBJ2-1; no reliable D call. The V and J ends lost 5 bases and 0 bases respectively, with 11 bases between them. The CDR3 totals 15 residues. Germline V CDR1 and CDR2: SGHTA, FQGNSA. For the CDR3, the DNA is TGTGCCAGCAGCACCTTCGCGGTCTCCTACAATGAGCAGTTCTTC. This sequence encodes CASSTFAVSYNEQFF.

The chain carries TRBV6-1 and TRBJ1-1; perhaps TRBD1 as D (6 bases). Germline V lookup: CDR1 MNHNS, CDR2 SASEGT. Deletions cut 4 bases from V and 6 bases from J, with 12 bases between. This CDR3 has 13 residues. CDR3 in amino acids: CASSAFQGSEAFF. CDR3 coding DNA: TGTGCCAGCAGTGCATTCCAGGGGTCTGAAGCTTTCTTT.

The chain is built from TRBV6-4 and TRBJ1-2; D not resolved. The CDR3 is 14 residues long. Germline values: CDR1 MRHNA, CDR2 SNTAGT. V gave up 2 bases and J gave up 1 base, with 8 bases separating them. In nucleotides, the CDR3 is TGTGCCAGCAGTGACGGAGGAGATAACTATGGCTACACCTTC. Protein product: CASSDGGDNYGYTF.

CDR3 residues: CATTGTHHNYGYTF. CDR3 sequence (DNA): TGTGCCACCACCGGGACACATCACAACTATGGCTACACCTTC. This chain joins TRBV10-3 and TRBJ1-2; D is possibly TRBD1 (6 bases). The CDR3 has 14 amino acids. Trimming took off 10 bases at V and 2 bases at J, with 17 bases between the two ends. CDR1 and CDR2 (germline): ENHRY, SYGVKD.

The chain carries TRBV11-3 and TRBJ2-2, with no clear D. Trimming removed 6 bases from V and 0 bases from J, with 5 bases in between. The germline V gene encodes CDR1 SGHNT and CDR2 YENEEA. The CDR3 loop spans 13 amino acids. In DNA, the CDR3 is TGTGCCAGCAGTTACACGAACACCGGGGAGCTGTTTTTT. It codes for CASSYTNTGELFF.

The chain recombines TRBV14 with TRBJ2-2; TRBD2 is a possible D gene (6 bases). The CDR3 totals 15 residues. Germline V lookup: CDR1 SGHDN, CDR2 FVKESK. Trimming took off 3 bases at V and 4 bases at J, with 12 bases between the two ends. For the CDR3, the DNA is TGTGCCAGCAGCCAGCTAGCGCGGGGCACCGGGGAGCTGTTTTTT. It codes for CASSQLARGTGELFF.

The genes are TRBV29-1 and TRBJ2-2, with 10 bases lining up with TRBD1. This CDR3 region has 16 residues. V was pared by 4 bases and J by 7 bases, with 12 bases of the junction left unmatched. The germline CDR1 and CDR2 sequences are SQVTM and ANQGSEA. The CDR3 sequence: CSVVLPGQGGIGELFF. CDR3 DNA sequence: TGCAGCGTTGTCTTACCCGGACAGGGGGGGATCGGGGAGCTGTTTTTT.

The J gene is TRBJ2-7, the V gene TRBV7-2; 10 nucleotides agree with TRBD2. CDR3 length: 17 residues. V shed 4 bases, J shed 7 bases, and the junction held 16 bases outside the gene matches. Looked up from germline, CDR1 is SGHTA and CDR2 is FQGNSA. Written as DNA, the CDR3 is TGTGCCAGCAGCTCCCCTCCAGCCAGCGGGAGGGTAGAGGAGCAGTACTTC. This gives the protein CASSSPPASGRVEEQYF.

The rearrangement links TRBV4-3 to TRBJ2-2; a possible D gene is TRBD2 (5 bases). The V and J ends lost 2 bases and 4 bases respectively, with 11 bases between them. The CDR3 loop spans 15 amino acids. The germline gives CDR1 LGHNA, CDR2 YSLEER. This CDR3 reads CASSQRLGVTGELFF. The CDR3 DNA reads as TGCGCCAGCAGCCAAAGATTGGGAGTCACCGGGGAGCTGTTTTTT.